The rows below give T cell receptor beta chains drawn from one sample of a study of cytomegalovirus exposure and HLA in healthy donors. Assay used: immunoSEQ multiplex PCR; TCRdb lists only in-frame clones, some missing. The sample lists 150,000 to 160,000 clones, approximately 80% occurring once. The specimen sequenced was PBMCs. The receptor set was obtained from a man aged 25 to 40 in good health and CMV-seropositive. Both conserved end residues are part of each CDR3. D genes are given only for firm matches. The listing skips clone size in some rows; elsewhere it reads once, few, many or a size class.

TRBJ2-3 | TRBV5-6 | . | . | TGTGCCAGCAGCTTGTGGGGGGGCGGAGGAGATACGCAGTATTTT | CASSLWGGGGDTQYF
TRBJ1-3 | TRBV9 | few | TRBD1 | TGTGCCAGCAGCGCAGGGACAGGGGGCCTTTTAAACACCATATATTTT | CASSAGTGGLLNTIYF
TRBJ1-2 | TRBV7-2 | . | . | TGTGCCAGCAGCTTAGATGGAGTACGCGGCTATGGCTACACCTTC | CASSLDGVRGYGYTF
TRBJ2-7 | TRBV15 | . | TRBD1 | TGTGCCACCAGCAGAGGTGGGACAGGGCGTGAGCAGTACTTC | CATSRGGTGREQYF
TRBJ1-1 | TRBV19 | . | . | TGTGCCAGTAGTATAGGGGCAGACACTGAAGCTTTCTTT | CASSIGADTEAFF
TRBJ2-1 | TRBV9 | few | TRBD2 | TGTGCCAGCAGCGTAGGCGGGAGGGCCTCCTACAATGAGCAGTTCTTC | CASSVGGRASYNEQFF
TRBJ2-3 | TRBV6-1 | . | . | TGTGCCAGCCGGGAGTCTAGCACAGATACGCAGTATTTT | CASRESSTDTQYF
TRBJ2-1 | TRBV19 | . | TRBD2 | TGTGCCAGTGCGGGACTAGAAGCTCCTAATGAGCAGTTCTTC | CASAGLEAPNEQFF
TRBJ2-5 | TRBV7-9 | . | TRBD2 | TGTGCCAGCAGCTTATGGACTAGCGGGTCACTCACCCAGTACTTC | CASSLWTSGSLTQYF
TRBJ1-1 | TRBV19 | . | . | TGTGCCAGTAGCCGAGGGGACACTCATTTGAACACTGAAGCTTTCTTT | CASSRGDTHLNTEAFF
TRBJ2-7 | TRBV10-3 | . | TRBD2 | TGTGCCATCAGTGAGGCAGCGGGAGGTCCCTACGAGCAGTACTTC | CAISEAAGGPYEQYF
TRBJ2-1 | TRBV2 | . | TRBD1 | TGTGCCAGCAGTGAAGGGTCGGGACAGCAATACAATGAGCAGTTCTTC | CASSEGSGQQYNEQFF
TRBJ2-1 | TRBV4-2 | . | . | TGTGCCAGCAGCCAGGGGAGCGGGCCCTACTCCTACAATGAGCAGTTCTTC | CASSQGSGPYSYNEQFF
TRBJ2-2 | TRBV5-1 | . | . | TGCGCCAGCAGCTGGCCCCCCGGACAGAACACCGGGGAGCTGTTTTTT | CASSWPPGQNTGELFF
TRBJ2-1 | TRBV7-9 | . | . | TGTGCCAGCAGCCGCCGTCGACAGGGGGCGAGCGGGAGGTTCAATGAGCAGTTCTTC | CASSRRRQGASGRFNEQFF
TRBJ2-1 | TRBV29-1 | . | TRBD2 | TGCAGCTTCCGGACTAGCGGATACAATGAGCAGTTCTTC | CSFRTSGYNEQFF
TRBJ2-1 | TRBV4-1 | . | TRBD2 | TGCGCCAGCAGCCAAGCCCAGCGGGAGGGCCTCTACAATGAGCAGTTCTTC | CASSQAQREGLYNEQFF
TRBJ1-3 | TRBV7-8 | . | . | TGTGCCAGCAGCTTAGGACTCACTGGAAACACCATATATTTT | CASSLGLTGNTIYF
TRBJ2-3 | TRBV10-3 | once | TRBD2 | TGTGCCATCAGTGAGTCCTTAGCGGGAGACCCCACAGATACGCAGTATTTT | CAISESLAGDPTDTQYF
TRBJ1-1 | TRBV29-1 | . | . | TGCAGCGTTGAAGATCGGTTAGGGGGCACTGAAGCTTTCTTT | CSVEDRLGGTEAFF
TRBJ1-5 | TRBV30 | . | . | TGTGCCTGGAGTGTACAGGGAAATCAGCCCCAGCATTTT | CAWSVQGNQPQHF
TRBJ1-1 | TRBV5-8 | few | TRBD1 | TGTGCCAGCAGCGCGACAGGGTTGGGTACTGAAGCTTTCTTT | CASSATGLGTEAFF
TRBJ2-7 | TRBV19 | once | TRBD2 | TGTGCCAGTAGTATAGCACTAGCGGGGGAATACGAGCAGTACTTC | CASSIALAGEYEQYF
TRBJ2-7 | TRBV11-2 | . | . | TGTGCCAGCAGCGCCCGACTGGGGGGCTCCTACGAGCAGTACTTC | CASSARLGGSYEQYF
TRBJ2-2 | TRBV5-1 | . | TRBD2 | TGCGCCAGCAGCCCGGCCGGGACTAGCGGAGCTAACACCGGGGAGCTGTTTTTT | CASSPAGTSGANTGELFF
TRBJ1-4 | TRBV28 | . | TRBD1 | TGTGCCAGCAGTTCCAGACAGGGGGGCGATGAAAAACTGTTTTTT | CASSSRQGGDEKLFF
TRBJ2-2 | TRBV2 | . | TRBD1 | TGTGCCAGCAGTGCCCAGGGACAGGGGAACACCGGGGAGCTGTTTTTT | CASSAQGQGNTGELFF
TRBJ1-4 | TRBV6-5 | few | . | TGTGCCAGCACCCCCTCGGTCTCCTTTGAAAAACTGTTTTTT | CASTPSVSFEKLFF
TRBJ1-1 | TRBV6-6 | once | . | TGTGCCAGCAGTCTCGGGTGGAACACTGAAGCTTTCTTT | CASSLGWNTEAFF
TRBJ1-2 | TRBV9 | . | . | TGTGCCAGCAGCAACGGGGGGCAGTATGGCTACACCTTC | CASSNGGQYGYTF
TRBJ1-5 | TRBV6-5 | . | TRBD1 | TGTGCCAGCAGCCAGGGGGGTCAGCCCCAGCATTTT | CASSQGGQPQHF
TRBJ2-7 | TRBV2 | . | . | TGTGCCGTGGCCGGGAAAGGGGAGCAGTACTTC | CAVAGKGEQYF
TRBJ1-5 | TRBV6-5 | . | . | TGTGCCAGCAGTTACTCGGGCAGGATCGATCAGCCCCAGCATTTT | CASSYSGRIDQPQHF
TRBJ1-3 | TRBV5-1 | . | . | TGCGCCAGCAGCTCCTCCTCTGGAAACACCATATATTTT | CASSSSSGNTIYF
TRBJ1-6 | TRBV6-5 | . | . | TGTGCCAGCAGACGCCGGGGGGGGATCAGCCTCCACTTT | CASRRRGGISLHF
TRBJ2-3 | TRBV9 | few | TRBD1 | TGTGCCAGCAGCGTAGAAGCCACCGGGACAGGGGAAGATACGCAGTATTTT | CASSVEATGTGEDTQYF
TRBJ2-1 | TRBV7-9 | few | TRBD1 | TGTTCCAGCAGCTCAACGGACAGGGCTTCCTACAATGAGCAGTTCTTC | CSSSSTDRASYNEQFF
TRBJ1-1 | TRBV7-6 | . | . | TGTGCCAGCAGCTTATTAGGCGAGAGGGCTGAAGCTTTCTTT | CASSLLGERAEAFF
TRBJ2-3 | TRBV27 | . | . | TGTGCCAGCAGTTTCCTACCGGGACTGTCCACAGATACGCAGTATTTT | CASSFLPGLSTDTQYF
TRBJ2-2 | TRBV5-6 | . | TRBD2 | TGTGCCAGCAGCTTGGGACTAGCGGGAGGGCCGGACGGGGAGCTGTTTTTT | CASSLGLAGGPDGELFF
TRBJ2-4 | TRBV28 | . | . | TGTGCCAGCAGTTTTACAGGGTCCAACATTCAGTACTTC | CASSFTGSNIQYF
TRBJ2-7 | TRBV9 | . | . | TGTGCCAGCAGCGTACTCGACGAGCAGTACTTC | CASSVLDEQYF
TRBJ2-3 | TRBV15 | . | . | TGTGCCACCAGCAGTTTACAGGGCAGCACAGATACGCAGTATTTT | CATSSLQGSTDTQYF
TRBJ2-7 | TRBV7-2 | . | TRBD2 | TGTGCCAGCAGCTTACGGCGGGAGGCCTACGAGCAGTACTTC | CASSLRREAYEQYF
TRBJ2-7 | TRBV7-6 | . | TRBD2 | TGTGCCAGCAGCCAAACCGCCGGGACTAGCGTATCCTACGAGCAGTACTTC | CASSQTAGTSVSYEQYF
TRBJ1-1 | TRBV11-3 | . | . | TGTGCCAGCAGCCCTCTGTCAGGGTTCAACACTGAAGCTTTCTTT | CASSPLSGFNTEAFF
TRBJ2-7 | TRBV5-8 | . | . | TGTGCCAGCAGCTTGGTAGGGGCGCCCCATGGCTACGAGCAGTACTTC | CASSLVGAPHGYEQYF
TRBJ2-1 | TRBV29-1 | . | TRBD2 | TGCAGCGTTCTTCCCGCCGGGACTAGCGTTTGGCATGAGCAGTTCTTC | CSVLPAGTSVWHEQFF
TRBJ2-7 | TRBV7-2 | . | . | TGTGCCAGCAGCTTTGCCTTTGGCGGAAGCTCCTACGAGCAGTACTTC | CASSFAFGGSSYEQYF
TRBJ1-1 | TRBV9 | few | . | TGTGCCAGCAGCGTAGCCACAGGATCGGAAGCTTTCTTT | CASSVATGSEAFF
TRBJ1-2 | TRBV15 | . | . | TGTGCCACCAGCAGGACAGGCCTCCTATATGGCTACACCTTC | CATSRTGLLYGYTF
TRBJ1-4 | TRBV6-5 | . | TRBD1 | TGTGCCAGCAGTTCCGGACCGGGACAGGGAAATGAAAAACTGTTTTTT | CASSSGPGQGNEKLFF
TRBJ1-2 | TRBV7-2 | once | . | TGTGCCAGCAGCTCTAGCTATTGGGGCTACACCTTC | CASSSSYWGYTF
TRBJ1-5 | TRBV19 | . | . | TGTGCCAGTAGTATACGACACGATAGCAATCAGCCCCAGCATTTT | CASSIRHDSNQPQHF
TRBJ2-3 | TRBV18 | . | TRBD2 | TGTGCCAGCTCACCTAGCGGGCCGAGCACAGATACGCAGTATTTT | CASSPSGPSTDTQYF
TRBJ2-1 | TRBV28 | . | . | TGTGCCAGCAGTGGGAGACTGGAGGGGGAGCAGTTCTTC | CASSGRLEGEQFF
TRBJ2-3 | TRBV30 | . | . | TGTGCCTGGGGAACTACCGGGGGCACAGATACGCAGTATTTT | CAWGTTGGTDTQYF
TRBJ2-7 | TRBV28 | . | TRBD2 | TGTGCCAGCAGCGAAGCGGGGGTAGGGTACGAGCAGTACTTC | CASSEAGVGYEQYF